Sequencing of this TCR beta chain was carried out in a study of blood T cell repertoires in COVID-19. The overall study: Sources were T cells, B-cell-depleted T cells, or PBMCs; the material itself was cDNA or gDNA.

Original handling: Estimation of nucleated cell counts relied on the amplification of reference gene primers. This table comes from immunoSEQ multiplex PCR, and its TCRdb copy is limited to in-frame clones, with some not included. V, J and clone size are taken as reported in that table, and D and trimming were inferred from the DNA itself. The sample shows 150,000 to 200,000 clones, about nine tenths of them seen only once. Deletions cut 4 bases from V and 6 bases from J, with 9 bases between. CDR1 is MNHEY and CDR2 is SVGAGI in the germline V gene. This CDR3 has 12 residues. The chain joins TRBV6-5 to TRBJ1-2, with D maybe TRBD1 (5 bases). The sample taken for sequencing was peripheral blood. The clonotype originates from a man aged 25-45 years with COVID-19, enrolled during active disease. The CDR3 here is CASSLQGDGYTF. For the CDR3, the DNA is TGTGCCAGCAGTTTACAAGGGGATGGCTACACCTTC.